Many counts were recorded for the clone carrying this T cell receptor (beta chain). This record comes from a study of T cell repertoires in cytomegalovirus infection. This CDR3 spans 14 amino acids. Germline loops: CDR1 MNHEY, CDR2 SVGAGI. Between the trimmed V and J ends, which lost 0 bases and 3 bases, there was a span of 6 bases. Each CDR3 protein is one row after TCRdb ran MiXCR on the reads. Seen here are hundreds of thousands of distinct CDR3 sequences, around a sixth observed once, and the top ten hold 12%. The TCR was taken from a human donor in good health (CMV status not recorded). Some clones in this sample may be carry-over from other donors' samples. The chain combines TRBV6-5 with TRBJ2-4, with D unresolved. Sequencing input: PBMCs. CDR3 sequence: CASSYSPGKNIQYF. The DNA of the CDR3 is TGTGCCAGCAGTTACTCGCCCGGCAAAAACATTCAGTACTTC.